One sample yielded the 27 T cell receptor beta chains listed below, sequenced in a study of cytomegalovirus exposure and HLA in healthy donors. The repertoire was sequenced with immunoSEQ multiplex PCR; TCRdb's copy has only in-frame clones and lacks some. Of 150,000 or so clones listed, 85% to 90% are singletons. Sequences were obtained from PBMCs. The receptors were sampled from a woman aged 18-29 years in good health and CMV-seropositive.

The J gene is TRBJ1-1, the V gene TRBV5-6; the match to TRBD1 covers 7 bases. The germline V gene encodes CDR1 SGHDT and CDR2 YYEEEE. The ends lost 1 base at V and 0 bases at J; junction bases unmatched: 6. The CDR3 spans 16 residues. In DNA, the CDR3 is TGTGCCAGCAGCTTGACAGGGGTTCCCATGAACACTGAAGCTTTCTTT. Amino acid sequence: CASSLTGVPMNTEAFF.

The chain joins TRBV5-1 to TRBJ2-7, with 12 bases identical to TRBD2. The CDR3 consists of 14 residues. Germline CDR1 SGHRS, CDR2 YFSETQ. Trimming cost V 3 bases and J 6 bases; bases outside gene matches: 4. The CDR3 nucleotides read TGCGCCAGCAGCTCACCGGGACTAGCGGGCGAGCAGTACTTC. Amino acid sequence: CASSSPGLAGEQYF.

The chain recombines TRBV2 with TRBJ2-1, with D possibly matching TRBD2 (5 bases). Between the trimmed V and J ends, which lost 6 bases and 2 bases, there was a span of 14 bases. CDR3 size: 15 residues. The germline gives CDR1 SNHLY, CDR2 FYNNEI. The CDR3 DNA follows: TGTGCCAGCAGAGAGGGCGTCCCGACCTACAATGAGCAGTTCTTC. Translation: CASREGVPTYNEQFF.

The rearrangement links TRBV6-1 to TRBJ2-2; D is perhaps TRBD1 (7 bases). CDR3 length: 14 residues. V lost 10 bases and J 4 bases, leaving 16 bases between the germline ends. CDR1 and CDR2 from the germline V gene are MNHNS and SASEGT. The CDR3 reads CATFRGTVTGELFF. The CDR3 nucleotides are TGTGCCACCTTCCGGGGGACAGTCACCGGGGAGCTGTTTTTT.

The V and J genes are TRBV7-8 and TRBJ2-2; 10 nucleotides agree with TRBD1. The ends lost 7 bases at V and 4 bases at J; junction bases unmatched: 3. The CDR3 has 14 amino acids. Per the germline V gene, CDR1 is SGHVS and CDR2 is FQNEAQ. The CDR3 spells CASNRDRGTGELFF. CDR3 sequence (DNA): TGTGCCAGCAACAGGGACAGGGGCACCGGGGAGCTGTTTTTT.

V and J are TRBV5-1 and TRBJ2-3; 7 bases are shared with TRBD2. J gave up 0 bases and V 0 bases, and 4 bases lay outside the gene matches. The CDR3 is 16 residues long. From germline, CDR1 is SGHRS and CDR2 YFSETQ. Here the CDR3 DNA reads TGCGCCAGCAGCTTGGAAGGTAGCGGGAGCACAGATACGCAGTATTTT. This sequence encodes CASSLEGSGSTDTQYF. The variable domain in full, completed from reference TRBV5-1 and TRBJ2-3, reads KAGVTQTPRYLIKTRGQQVTLSCSPISGHRSVSWYQQTPGQGLQFLFEYFSETQRNKGNFPGRFSGRQFSNSRSEMNVSTLELGDSALYLCASSLEGSGSTDTQYFGPGTRLTVL.

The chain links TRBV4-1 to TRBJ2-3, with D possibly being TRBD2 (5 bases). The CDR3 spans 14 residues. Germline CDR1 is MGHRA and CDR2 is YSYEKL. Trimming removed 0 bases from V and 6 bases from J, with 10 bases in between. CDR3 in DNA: TGCGCCAGCAGCCAAGATCCAGCGGTTGATACGCAGTATTTT. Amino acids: CASSQDPAVDTQYF.

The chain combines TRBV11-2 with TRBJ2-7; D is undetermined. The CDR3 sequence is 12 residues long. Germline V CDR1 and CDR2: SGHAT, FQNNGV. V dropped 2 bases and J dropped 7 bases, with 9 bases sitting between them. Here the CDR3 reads CASSLISREQYF. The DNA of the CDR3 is TGTGCCAGCAGCTTAATCTCCAGGGAGCAGTACTTC.

CDR3 sequence reads: CASSPRQAQTGELFF. The CDR3 DNA follows: TGTGCCAGCAGCCCCCGACAGGCCCAGACCGGGGAGCTGTTTTTT. This sequence joins TRBV6-1 and TRBJ2-2, with D possibly being TRBD1 (6 bases). Between the trimmed V and J ends, which lost 6 bases and 5 bases, there was a span of 16 bases. The CDR3 has 15 amino acids. The germline V gene has CDR1 MNHNS and CDR2 SASEGT.

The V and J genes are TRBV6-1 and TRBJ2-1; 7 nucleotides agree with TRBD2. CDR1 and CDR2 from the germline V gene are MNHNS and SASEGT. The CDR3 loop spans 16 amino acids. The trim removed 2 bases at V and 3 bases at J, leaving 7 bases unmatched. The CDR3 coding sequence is TGTGCCAGCAGTGAAAACTCCGGACTAGGCTACAATGAGCAGTTCTTC. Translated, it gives CASSENSGLGYNEQFF.

CDR3 protein: CASTVTSGTDTQYF. The DNA of the CDR3 is TGCGCCAGCACCGTGACTAGCGGCACAGATACGCAGTATTTT. The chain combines TRBV5-1 with TRBJ2-3; 8 bases fit TRBD2. The germline CDR1 and CDR2 sequences are SGHRS and YFSETQ. The V and J ends lost 6 bases and 1 base, in that order; junction bases with no gene match: 4. The CDR3 is made up of 14 amino acids.

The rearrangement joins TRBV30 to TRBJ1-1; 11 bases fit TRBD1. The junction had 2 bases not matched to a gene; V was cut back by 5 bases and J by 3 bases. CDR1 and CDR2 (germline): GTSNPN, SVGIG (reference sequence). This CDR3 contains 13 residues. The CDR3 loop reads CAWGQGADTEAFF. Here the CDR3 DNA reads TGTGCCTGGGGACAGGGGGCTGACACTGAAGCTTTCTTT.

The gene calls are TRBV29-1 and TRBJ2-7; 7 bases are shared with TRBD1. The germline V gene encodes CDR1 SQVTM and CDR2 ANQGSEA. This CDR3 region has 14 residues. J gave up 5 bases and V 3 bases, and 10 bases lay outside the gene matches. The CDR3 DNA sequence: TGCAGCGTTGATCCAGGGGGAGCAGGAGACGAGCAGTACTTC. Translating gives CSVDPGGAGDEQYF.

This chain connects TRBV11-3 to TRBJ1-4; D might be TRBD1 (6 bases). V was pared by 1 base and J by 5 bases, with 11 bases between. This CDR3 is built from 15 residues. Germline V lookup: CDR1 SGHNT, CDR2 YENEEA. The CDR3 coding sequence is TGTGCCAGCAGCTTAGTGGGGCAGGGGAATGAAAAACTGTTTTTT. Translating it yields CASSLVGQGNEKLFF. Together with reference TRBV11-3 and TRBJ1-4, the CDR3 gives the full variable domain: EAGVVQSPRYKIIEKKQPVAFWCNPISGHNTLYWYLQNLGQGPELLIRYENEEAVDDSQLPKDRFSAERLKGVDSTLKIQPAELGDSAVYLCASSLVGQGNEKLFFGSGTQLSVL.

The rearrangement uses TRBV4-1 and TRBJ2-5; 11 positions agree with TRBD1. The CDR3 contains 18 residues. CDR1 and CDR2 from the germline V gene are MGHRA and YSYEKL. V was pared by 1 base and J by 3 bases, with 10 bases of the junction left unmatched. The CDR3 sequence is CASSQAPAAGQGEETQYF. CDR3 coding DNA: TGCGCCAGCAGCCAAGCCCCGGCTGCGGGACAGGGGGAAGAGACCCAGTACTTC.

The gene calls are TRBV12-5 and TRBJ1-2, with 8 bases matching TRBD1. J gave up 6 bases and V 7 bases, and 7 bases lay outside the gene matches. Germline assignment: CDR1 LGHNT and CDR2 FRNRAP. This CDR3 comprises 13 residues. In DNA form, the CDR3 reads TGTGCTAGTGCAGGACAGGGTAGGCATGGCTACACCTTC. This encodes CASAGQGRHGYTF.

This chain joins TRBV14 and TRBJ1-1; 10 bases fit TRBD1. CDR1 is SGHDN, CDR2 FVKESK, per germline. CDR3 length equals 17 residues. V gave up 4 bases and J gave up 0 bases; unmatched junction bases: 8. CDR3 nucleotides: TGTGCCAGCAGCCGGCCTGGGACAGGGGTTATGAACACTGAAGCTTTCTTT. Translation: CASSRPGTGVMNTEAFF. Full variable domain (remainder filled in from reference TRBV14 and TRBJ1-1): EAGVTQFPSHSVIEKGQTVTLRCDPISGHDNLYWYRRVMGKEIKFLLHFVKESKQDESGMPNNRFLAERTGGTYSTLKVQPAELEDSGVYFCASSRPGTGVMNTEAFFGQGTRLTVV.

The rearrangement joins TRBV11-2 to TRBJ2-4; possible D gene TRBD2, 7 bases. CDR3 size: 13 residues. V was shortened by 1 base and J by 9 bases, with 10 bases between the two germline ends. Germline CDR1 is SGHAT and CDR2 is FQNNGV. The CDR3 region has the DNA TGTGCCAGCAGCTTAGGCGGGGGCAGCATTCAGTACTTC. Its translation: CASSLGGGSIQYF.

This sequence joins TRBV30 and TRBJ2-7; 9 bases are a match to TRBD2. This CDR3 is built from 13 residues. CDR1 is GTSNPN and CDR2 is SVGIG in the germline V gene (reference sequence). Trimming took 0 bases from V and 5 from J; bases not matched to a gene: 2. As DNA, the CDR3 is TGTGCCTGGAGTGTGGCGGGAGGGGACGAGCAGTACTTC. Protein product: CAWSVAGGDEQYF.

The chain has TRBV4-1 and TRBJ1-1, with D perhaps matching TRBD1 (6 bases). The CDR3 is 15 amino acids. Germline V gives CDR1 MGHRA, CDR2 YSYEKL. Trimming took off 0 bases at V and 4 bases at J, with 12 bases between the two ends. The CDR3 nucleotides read TGCGCCAGCAGCCAAGAGAGCACAGGGACCACTGAAGCTTTCTTT. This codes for CASSQESTGTTEAFF.

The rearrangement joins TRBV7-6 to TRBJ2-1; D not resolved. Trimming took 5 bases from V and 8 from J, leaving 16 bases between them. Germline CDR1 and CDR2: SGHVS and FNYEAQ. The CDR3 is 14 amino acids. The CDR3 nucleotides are TGTGCCAGCAGCGTCCGAGGAAGCGTAGATGAGCAGTTCTTC. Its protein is CASSVRGSVDEQFF.

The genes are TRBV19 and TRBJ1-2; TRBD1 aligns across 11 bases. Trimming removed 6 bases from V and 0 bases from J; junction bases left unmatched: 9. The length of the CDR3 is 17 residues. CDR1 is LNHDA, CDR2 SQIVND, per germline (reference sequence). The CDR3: CASRSSSGQGANYGYTF. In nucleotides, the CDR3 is TGTGCCAGTAGATCATCCTCGGGACAGGGGGCTAACTATGGCTACACCTTC. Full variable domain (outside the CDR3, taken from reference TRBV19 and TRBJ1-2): DGGITQSPKYLFRKEGQNVTLSCEQNLNHDAMYWYRQDPGQGLRLIYYSQIVNDFQKGDIAEGYSVSREKKESFPLTVTSAQKNPTAFYLCASRSSSGQGANYGYTFGSGTRLTVV.

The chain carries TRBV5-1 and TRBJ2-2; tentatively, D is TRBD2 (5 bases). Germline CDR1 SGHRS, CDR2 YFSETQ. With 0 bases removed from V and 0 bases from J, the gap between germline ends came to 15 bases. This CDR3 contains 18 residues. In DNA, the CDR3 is TGCGCCAGCAGCTTGGGGTTCTTCAGCGGATCGAACACCGGGGAGCTGTTTTTT. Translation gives CASSLGFFSGSNTGELFF.

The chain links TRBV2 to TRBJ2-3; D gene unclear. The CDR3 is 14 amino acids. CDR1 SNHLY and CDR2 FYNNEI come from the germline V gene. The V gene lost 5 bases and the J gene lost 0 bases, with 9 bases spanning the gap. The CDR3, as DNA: TGTGCCAGCAGTCCGAACTCTAGCACAGATACGCAGTATTTT. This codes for CASSPNSSTDTQYF.

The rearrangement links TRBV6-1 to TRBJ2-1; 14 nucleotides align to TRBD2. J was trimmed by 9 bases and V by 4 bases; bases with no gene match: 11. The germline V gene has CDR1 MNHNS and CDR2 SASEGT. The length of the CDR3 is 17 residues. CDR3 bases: TGTGCCAGCAGTGCCCCCGTCGGACTAGCGGGAGGTCGTGAGCAGTTCTTC. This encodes CASSAPVGLAGGREQFF.

CDR3 amino acids: CAWSDGYSSGANVLTF. CDR3 bases: TGTGCCTGGAGTGACGGTTACAGCTCTGGGGCCAACGTCCTGACTTTC. The chain is built from TRBV30 and TRBJ2-6; no firm D call. This CDR3 region has 16 residues. Germline lookup yields CDR1 GTSNPN and CDR2 SVGIG (reference sequence). The V gene lost 1 base and the J gene lost 0 bases, with 10 bases spanning the gap.

CDR3 sequence reads: CASSSRTGYQPQHF. The CDR3 coding sequence is TGTGCCAGCAGCTCCCGGACAGGGTATCAGCCCCAGCATTTT. J is TRBJ1-5 and V is TRBV7-8, with 8 nucleotides matching TRBD1. The germline V gene has CDR1 SGHVS and CDR2 FQNEAQ. The CDR3 has 14 residues. V lost 4 bases, J lost 5 bases, and 4 bases stayed unmatched.